What follows are 20 T cell receptor beta chains derived from one specimen sequenced in a study of blood T cell repertoires in COVID-19. Using immunoSEQ multiplex PCR, the repertoire was profiled, and TCRdb retains in-frame clones only, with some absent. The sample lists under 500,000 clones; 80% to 90% were seen once. The specimen was peripheral blood. Source of these receptors: a woman under 40 with acute or convalescent COVID-19.

The chain employs TRBV3-1 (or the pseudogene TRBV3-2) and TRBJ2-7; 9 nucleotides align to TRBD1. The CDR3 loop spans 16 amino acids. Germline CDR1 and CDR2: LGHDT and YNNKEL (reference sequence). V shed 2 bases and J 7 bases; nucleotides not matched to a gene: 12. The CDR3 is CASSQWTGTGYNEQYF. The CDR3 DNA reads TGTGCCAGCAGCCAATGGACCGGGACAGGGTATAATGAGCAGTACTTC.

The CDR3 nucleotides are TGTGCCAGCAGTTATGGTTCAGGGGGCGGCACAGATACGCAGTATTTT. It specifies CASSYGSGGGTDTQYF. The V and J genes are TRBV6-5 and TRBJ2-3; TRBD1 matches at 8 bases. The germline gives CDR1 MNHEY, CDR2 SVGAGI. With 3 bases clipped from V and 1 base from J, the junction kept 6 bases outside the gene matches. The CDR3 sequence is 16 residues long.

The chain carries TRBV2 and TRBJ2-5; TRBD1 aligns across 7 bases. The length of the CDR3 is 13 residues. CDR1 is SNHLY, CDR2 FYNNEI, per germline. The J segment lost 5 bases and the V segment lost 6 bases, leaving 6 bases of the junction unmatched. CDR3: CASSTDRDETQYF. CDR3 bases: TGTGCCAGCAGCACCGACAGGGATGAGACCCAGTACTTC. Full variable domain (outside the CDR3, taken from reference TRBV2 and TRBJ2-5): EPEVTQTPSHQVTQMGQEVILRCVPISNHLYFYWYRQILGQKVEFLVSFYNNEISEKSEIFDDQFSVERPDGSNFTLKIRSTKLEDSAMYFCASSTDRDETQYFGPGTRLLVL.

The chain uses TRBV2 and TRBJ2-3; the D gene is possibly TRBD2 (5 bases). V was shortened by 3 bases and J by 5 bases, with 12 bases between the two germline ends. CDR3 size: 14 residues. CDR1 and CDR2 (germline): SNHLY, FYNNEI. CDR3 amino acids: CASSDNARGDTQYF. In nucleotides, the CDR3 is TGTGCCAGCAGTGATAACGCCCGGGGAGATACGCAGTATTTT.

This clone was detected a few times. Compared with germline, one end of the junction differs, possibly owing to a read error. The rearrangement joins TRBV2 to TRBJ2-5; possibly TRBD1 for D (6 bases). The CDR3 is 20 residues long. Per the germline V gene, CDR1 is SNHLY and CDR2 is FYNNEI. The CDR3: CASSKANTHGTPGPQETQYF. CDR3 DNA sequence: TGTGCCAGCAGTAAAGCTAATACCCACGGGACACCGGGCCCCCAAGAGACCCAGTACTTC. Full variable domain (outside the CDR3, taken from reference TRBV2 and TRBJ2-5): EPEVTQTPSHQVTQMGQEVILRCVPISNHLYFYWYRQILGQKVEFLVSFYNNEISEKSEIFDDQFSVERPDGSNFTLKIRSTKLEDSAMYFCASSKANTHGTPGPQETQYFGPGTRLLVL.

This chain links TRBV6-5 with TRBJ1-2, with 8 positions matching TRBD1. V was clipped by 6 bases and J by 4 bases; unmatched bases: 7. The CDR3 contains 14 residues. From germline, CDR1 is MNHEY and CDR2 SVGAGI. CDR3 in amino acids: CASRPGGPIYGYTF. DNA for the CDR3: TGTGCCAGCAGACCAGGGGGCCCCATCTATGGCTACACCTTC.

CDR3 loop: CASSYLAKGTQYF. The DNA for the CDR3 is TGTGCCAGCAGTTACCTAGCCAAGGGGACCCAGTACTTC. This chain joins TRBV6-2 or TRBV6-3 and TRBJ2-5, with a possible D match to TRBD2 (5 bases). This CDR3 has 13 amino acids. The germline V and J ends were trimmed by 2 bases and 7 bases, with 11 bases remaining between them. From germline, CDR1 is MNHEY and CDR2 SVGEGT.

The chain carries TRBV5-1 and TRBJ2-1; D possibly corresponds to TRBD2 (5 bases). Germline V lookup: CDR1 SGHRS, CDR2 YFSETQ. The CDR3 is 14 residues long. Trimming stripped 0 bases from V and 9 bases from J, with 13 bases between. As DNA, the CDR3 is TGCGCCAGCAGCTTGGAAGGGAGCCTTTTTGAGCAGTTCTTC. It codes for CASSLEGSLFEQFF.

The V call is TRBV11-2, the J call TRBJ2-3; 11 bases line up with TRBD2. Germline CDR1 SGHAT, CDR2 FQNNGV. Trimming removed 6 bases from V and 5 bases from J; junction bases left unmatched: 7. This CDR3 has 15 residues. CDR3 region: CASRRLAGYLDTQYF. DNA for the CDR3: TGTGCCAGCAGACGACTAGCGGGGTATTTAGATACGCAGTATTTT. The variable domain in full, with the rest retrieved from reference TRBV11-2 and TRBJ2-3, is EAGVAQSPRYKIIEKRQSVAFWCNPISGHATLYWYQQILGQGPKLLIQFQNNGVVDDSQLPKDRFSAERLKGVDSTLKIQPAKLEDSAVYLCASRRLAGYLDTQYFGPGTRLTVL.

This chain joins TRBV11-2 and TRBJ2-7; 8 nucleotides match TRBD1. Germline CDR1 and CDR2: SGHAT and FQNNGV. Germline trimming cut 4 bases from V and 4 bases from J; bases unmatched to any gene: 9. The CDR3 is made up of 15 amino acids. The CDR3 DNA reads as TGTGCCAGCAGCTGGGGGCAGGGGGCGGGGTACGAGCAGTACTTC. Residues: CASSWGQGAGYEQYF.

The chain recombines TRBV4-1 with TRBJ2-3; D is uncertain. The CDR3 runs to 15 residues. Germline V gene sequence: CDR1 MGHRA, CDR2 YSYEKL. V was trimmed by 6 bases and J by 1 base, leaving 14 bases between them. The CDR3 sequence is CASSQLRRGTDTQYF. The DNA of the CDR3 is TGCGCCAGCAGTCAACTTAGGAGAGGCACAGATACGCAGTATTTT.

The chain couples TRBV13 to TRBJ2-3, with D possibly matching TRBD1 (6 bases). The CDR3 has 16 amino acids. V dropped 4 bases and J dropped 5 bases, with 19 bases sitting between them. CDR1 and CDR2 (germline): PRHDT, FYEKMQ (reference sequence). CDR3 sequence: CASSSDRSLSGDTQYF. CDR3 DNA: TGTGCCAGCAGCTCAGACAGGAGCTTGAGTGGAGATACGCAGTATTTT. The full variable domain, in which reference TRBV13 and TRBJ2-3 provide the parts outside the CDR3, is AAGVIQSPRHLIKEKRETATLKCYPIPRHDTVYWYQQGPGQDPQFLISFYEKMQSDKGSIPDRFSAQQFSDYHSELNMSSLELGDSALYFCASSSDRSLSGDTQYFGPGTRLTVL.

The chain carries TRBV3-1 (or the pseudogene TRBV3-2) and TRBJ1-4; 7 bases line up with TRBD1. Trimming removed 6 bases from V and 7 bases from J; junction bases left unmatched: 8. The CDR3 is made up of 14 amino acids. Per the germline V gene, CDR1 is LGHDT and CDR2 is YNNKEL (reference sequence). The CDR3 here is CASRLDRVGEKLFF. CDR3 DNA: TGTGCCAGCAGACTCGACAGGGTTGGTGAAAAACTGTTTTTT.

The CDR3 DNA is TGTGCCACCAGTGATTCCGGTAACACAGATACGCAGTATTTT. Translation: CATSDSGNTDTQYF. The V and J genes are TRBV24-1 and TRBJ2-3; no firm D call. Germline V CDR1 and CDR2: KGHDR, SFDVKD. Deletions cut 2 bases from V and 2 bases from J, with 7 bases between. This CDR3 is built from 14 residues.

V is TRBV6-4 and J is TRBJ2-2; TRBD1 matches at 8 bases. The V gene end was trimmed by 5 bases and the J gene end by 1 base; junction bases not matched to a gene: 3. CDR3 length: 15 amino acids. CDR1 and CDR2 (germline): MRHNA, SNTAGT. The CDR3 region has the DNA TGTGCCAGCAGTCCCGGGACAGGGAACACCGGGGAGCTGTTTTTT. This translates into CASSPGTGNTGELFF.

The V call is TRBV4-2, the J call TRBJ2-5; TRBD2 matches at 7 bases. V lost 6 bases to trimming and J lost 0 bases; unmatched junction nucleotides: 7. This CDR3 has 15 residues. Per germline, CDR1 LGHNA and CDR2 YNFKEQ. The CDR3 sequence: CASSTRAGYQETQYF. The CDR3 DNA reads as TGTGCCAGCAGTACAAGAGCGGGGTACCAAGAGACCCAGTACTTC.

V gene TRBV28 combines with J gene TRBJ2-4; 9 bases are shared with TRBD1. Germline V gene data show CDR1 as MDHEN and CDR2 as SYDVKM. Trimming cost V 5 bases and J 7 bases; bases outside gene matches: 6. The CDR3 runs to 14 residues. DNA of the CDR3: TGTGCCAGCAGTCTACAGGGGGCTTTGAACATTCAGTACTTC. Protein: CASSLQGALNIQYF.

Here the CDR3 reads CARVDRGRSGNTIYF. As DNA, the CDR3 is TGTGCCAGAGTCGACAGGGGGAGGTCTGGAAACACCATATATTTT. This sequence joins TRBV19 and TRBJ1-3; TRBD1 aligns across 9 bases. V lost 9 bases, J lost 1 base, and 7 bases stayed unmatched. The germline CDR1 and CDR2 sequences are LNHDA and SQIVND (reference sequence). The CDR3 runs to 15 residues. The complete variable domain, with remaining parts taken from reference TRBV19 and TRBJ1-3, reads DGGITQSPKYLFRKEGQNVTLSCEQNLNHDAMYWYRQDPGQGLRLIYYSQIVNDFQKGDIAEGYSVSREKKESFPLTVTSAQKNPTAFYLCARVDRGRSGNTIYFGEGSWLTVV.

CDR3 in amino acids: CASSQETAASEAFF. The DNA of the CDR3 is TGTGCCAGCAGCCAAGAAACCGCCGCGTCTGAAGCTTTCTTT. V gene TRBV3-1 (or the pseudogene TRBV3-2) combines with J gene TRBJ1-1; D uncertain. There are 14 residues in the CDR3. Trimming removed 0 bases at V and 6 bases at J, with 11 bases between. The germline CDR1 and CDR2 sequences are LGHDT and YNNKEL (reference sequence).

The chain has TRBV4-1 and TRBJ2-3, with TRBD1 matching over 11 bases. The CDR3 spans 15 residues. V lost 8 bases and J lost 3; bases outside the gene matches: 7. Germline V gene data show CDR1 as MGHRA and CDR2 as YSYEKL. The CDR3 DNA is TGCGCCAGCGAACCCGGACAGGGGGCGACAGATACGCAGTATTTT. Amino acid sequence: CASEPGQGATDTQYF.